Listed below are T cell receptor beta chains from one sample, sequenced in a study of vaccination effects on CD4 cells after COVID-19. Measured with immunoSEQ multiplex PCR; TCRdb has only the in-frame clones, and not every one. The table lists about 45,000 clones, around 76% of them singletons, with 10% to 12% in the top ten. The antigens these receptors bind are not known. The sample here was CD4+ T cells from PBMCs cultured with SARS-CoV-2 spike peptides, taken before COVID-19 vaccination. The receptors derive from a human donor who received a COVID-19 vaccine. Both conserved end residues are part of each CDR3. D genes are given only for firm matches.

cdr3_aa,v_call,j_call,d_call
CASSEAGFTEAFF,TRBV2,TRBJ1-1,-
CASSLHHRGEETQYF,TRBV11-1,TRBJ2-5,TRBD1
CASSILGPRRGPLHF,TRBV19,TRBJ1-6,-
CASSVSGVKETQYF,TRBV2,TRBJ2-5,-
CASREGQNTGELFF,TRBV7-2,TRBJ2-2,-
CASSLVGGANVLTF,TRBV5-1,TRBJ2-6,-
CASSVAASAGTGELFF,TRBV9,TRBJ2-2,-
CSGHTGRGYTF,TRBV29-1,TRBJ1-2,-
CASSFGRRGDTDTQYF,TRBV7-3,TRBJ2-3,TRBD2
CASSPLGGRTYNEQFF,TRBV7-9,TRBJ2-1,-
CASSDTGVQAQYF,TRBV18,TRBJ2-3,TRBD1
CASSALVMRETQYF,TRBV5-1,TRBJ2-5,-
CASRRAGAGYNEQFF,TRBV19,TRBJ2-1,-
CASSLGPAGNTIYF,TRBV11-2,TRBJ1-3,-
CSVQDRGGPFTDTQYF,TRBV29-1,TRBJ2-3,TRBD1
CATSDPGQGSYGYTF,TRBV24-1,TRBJ1-2,TRBD1
CASSGDRSNTGELFF,TRBV25-1,TRBJ2-2,-
CSVPSGGYQETQYF,TRBV29-1,TRBJ2-5,TRBD2
CASSQRTGAGANVLTF,TRBV4-1,TRBJ2-6,TRBD1
CASSIGRRVNTGELFF,TRBV19,TRBJ2-2,-
CATSNSISWNQPQHF,TRBV15,TRBJ1-5,-
CASARLIDYGYTF,TRBV2,TRBJ1-2,-
CASSPARQGETQYF,TRBV18,TRBJ2-5,-
CASSPPSVGTDTQYF,TRBV5-1,TRBJ2-3,-
CASSSQAGGRKNEQFF,TRBV6-2/TRBV6-3,TRBJ2-1,TRBD2
CASSQDPNSPLHF,TRBV4-3,TRBJ1-6,-
CASSQNRGKNQPQHF,TRBV7-2,TRBJ1-5,TRBD1
CASRTGRAGELFF,TRBV28,TRBJ2-2,TRBD1
CASSAGTFSDTQYF,TRBV9,TRBJ2-3,-
CASSRGQGVYNEQFF,TRBV6-5,TRBJ2-1,TRBD1
CASIDLDGYLSTNTQYF,TRBV5-6,TRBJ2-3,-
CASGIGQNNSPLHF,TRBV12-5,TRBJ1-6,-
CASSILGNSPLHF,TRBV19,TRBJ1-6,-
CASSLERGRGYTF,TRBV5-6,TRBJ1-2,-
CASSSRLGENEKLFF,TRBV5-5,TRBJ1-4,-
CASSIFPGARGGELFF,TRBV19,TRBJ2-2,-
CASSPKATGFGQPQHF,TRBV19,TRBJ1-5,-
CASSTRDRGTGELFF,TRBV28,TRBJ2-2,TRBD1
CATSFRTRDGLLLHEQFF,TRBV24-1,TRBJ2-1,-
CAWSRDRGTEAFF,TRBV30,TRBJ1-1,TRBD1
CSVESWRGGSYNEQFF,TRBV29-1,TRBJ2-1,TRBD2
CASSESSGSSFSGANVLTF,TRBV6-1,TRBJ2-6,-
CASSVLRGPQETQYF,TRBV2,TRBJ2-5,-
CASSPIRGGEGGSPLHF,TRBV18,TRBJ1-6,-
CASRGEGTEAFF,TRBV2,TRBJ1-1,-
CASKEYYNEQFF,TRBV2,TRBJ2-1,-
CASRGTHYGYTF,TRBV19,TRBJ1-2,-
CATSRGGQGETQYF,TRBV15,TRBJ2-5,-
CASSTSRDRNFF,TRBV21-1,TRBJ1-1,-
CASSSAGTGYGYTF,TRBV5-1,TRBJ1-2,TRBD1
CAWLSRGEFTEAFF,TRBV30,TRBJ1-1,-
CASRNQGSAGNQPQHF,TRBV2,TRBJ1-5,-
CASSTMSGNTIYF,TRBV19,TRBJ1-3,-
CASSFGTEQETQYF,TRBV5-6,TRBJ2-5,-